The sequence of this T cell receptor (beta chain) was determined in a study of shared clonotypes between healthy human individuals. Deep-level settings were used for running the assay. The assay was immunoSEQ multiplex PCR, and TCRdb's table has in-frame clones only and misses some. The table lists millions of clones, about 92% of them singletons. Germline CDR1 SGHRS, CDR2 YFSETQ. The CDR3 runs 17 residues. The J segment lost 4 bases and the V segment lost 4 bases, leaving 10 bases of the junction unmatched. The chain joins TRBV5-1 to TRBJ2-1; 11 bases align to TRBD2. Specimen: naive CD4+ T cells from PBMCs. Sample subset: CD45RA+ positively selected. The receptor was derived from a man aged 18 to 30 in good health. Some clones in this sample may be carry-over from other donors' samples. Here the CDR3 DNA reads TGCGCCAGCAGCCGTAGCGGGAGGGCCACCAATTACAATGAGCAGTTCTTC. This codes for CASSRSGRATNYNEQFF.